Described below is a single T cell receptor (beta chain) sequence and its context. Its antigen is unknown. The data belong to a study of T cell responses to AZD1222 COVID-19 vaccine. General observations from the study: Of spike-specific TCRs, nearly half reportedly target regions left unmutated in variants. Two AZD1222 doses significantly raised spike-specific TCR breadth and depth over controls.

TCRdb keeps only in-frame clones here, not all; method: immunoSEQ multiplex PCR. The table has about 110,000 clones, around nine tenths seen once. CDR3 size: 13 residues. Germline CDR1 reads MDHEN; CDR2 reads SYDVKM. V lost 2 bases, J lost 5 bases, and 9 bases lay in between. The clonotype comes from an adult in good health. The V and J genes are TRBV28 and TRBJ1-2; D is undetermined. Here the sequenced sample was peripheral blood, taken on day 0 of AZD1222 vaccination. CDR3 DNA: TGTGCCAGCAGTTTAGAGGACCAATATGGCTACACCTTC. This codes for CASSLEDQYGYTF.